Following are 13 T cell receptor beta chains from one sample sequenced in a study of T cell responses to AZD1222 COVID-19 vaccine. Only in-frame clones appear in the TCRdb table, and some are missing; sequencing was by immunoSEQ multiplex PCR. The repertoire holds about 160,000 clones, with about 89% as singletons. Sequenced material: peripheral blood, taken 28 days after the second AZD1222 dose. Source of these receptors: an adult who received the AZD1222 COVID-19 vaccine.

This clone has just one count. The V call is TRBV11-3, the J call TRBJ2-3; unclear D gene. The CDR3 length is 14 residues. The V gene lost 3 bases and the J gene lost 2 bases, with 9 bases spanning the gap. Per the germline V gene, CDR1 is SGHNT and CDR2 is YENEEA. CDR3 region: CASSFTTYTDTQYF. The CDR3 region has the DNA TGTGCCAGCAGCTTTACTACGTACACAGATACGCAGTATTTT. The whole variable domain, filled in from reference TRBV11-3 and TRBJ2-3, reads EAGVVQSPRYKIIEKKQPVAFWCNPISGHNTLYWYLQNLGQGPELLIRYENEEAVDDSQLPKDRFSAERLKGVDSTLKIQPAELGDSAVYLCASSFTTYTDTQYFGPGTRLTVL.

This chain links TRBV21-1 with TRBJ1-2; no DNA check was done on the table's D call, TRBD1. TRBV21-1 is an annotated pseudogene. The length of the CDR3 is 14 residues. The CDR3 sequence is CASSKAGAVDGYTF. Here the CDR3 DNA reads TGTGCCAGCAGCAAAGCGGGGGCAGTAGATGGCTACACCTTC.

The chain couples TRBV30 to TRBJ1-2; no reliable D call. V lost 0 bases and J 7 bases, leaving 12 bases between the germline ends. Germline loops: CDR1 GTSNPN, CDR2 SVGIG (reference sequence). The CDR3 runs 13 residues. The CDR3 is CAWSVNLGGGYTF. Here the CDR3 DNA reads TGTGCCTGGAGTGTAAATTTAGGCGGTGGCTACACCTTC. Full variable domain (missing parts from reference TRBV30 and TRBJ1-2): SQTIHQWPATLVQPVGSPLSLECTVEGTSNPNLYWYRQAAGRGLQLLFYSVGIGQISSEVPQNLSASRPQDRQFILSSKKLLLSDSGFYLCAWSVNLGGGYTFGSGTRLTVV.

V usage is TRBV6-2 or TRBV6-3 and J usage is TRBJ1-5, with TRBD1 as a possible D gene (5 bases). V was cut by 6 bases and J by 4 bases, with 10 bases left in between. The CDR3 is 13 residues long. Germline CDR1 and CDR2: MNHEY and SVGEGT. For the CDR3, the DNA is TGTGCCAGCAGCCCCGACAGTAATCAGCCCCAGCATTTT. Translating it yields CASSPDSNQPQHF.

The V and J genes are TRBV29-1 and TRBJ1-2; D is unresolved. CDR1 SQVTM and CDR2 ANQGSEA come from the germline V gene. This CDR3 is 13 amino acids long. The ends were cut back, 5 bases at V and 4 bases at J, with 14 bases in the middle. The CDR3 sequence: CSVPRGLGYGYTF. DNA for the CDR3: TGCAGCGTTCCTCGGGGTCTAGGCTATGGCTACACCTTC.

The chain is built from TRBV19 and TRBJ1-2, with D perhaps matching TRBD1 (6 bases). Per germline, CDR1 LNHDA and CDR2 SQIVND (reference sequence). V was clipped by 3 bases and J by 8 bases, with 16 bases between them. This CDR3 is 14 amino acids long. The chain's CDR3 is CASSIPPGASGYTF. CDR3 DNA sequence: TGTGCCAGTAGTATTCCCCCAGGGGCGAGCGGCTACACCTTC.

The chain combines TRBV7-2 with TRBJ2-1; 12 nucleotides match TRBD2. Germline V gene sequence: CDR1 SGHTA, CDR2 FQGNSA. This CDR3 has 16 residues. J lost 7 bases, V lost 4 bases, and 8 bases had no gene match. CDR3 loop: CASSSLLAGGMNEQFF. The CDR3 region has the DNA TGTGCCAGCAGCTCTTTACTAGCGGGAGGTATGAATGAGCAGTTCTTC.

A few counts support this clone. The rearrangement uses TRBV5-1 and TRBJ1-1; D is undetermined. The CDR3 loop spans 15 amino acids. Trimming left V 0 bases short and J 3 bases short, with 12 bases between. Looked up from germline, CDR1 is SGHRS and CDR2 is YFSETQ. DNA of the CDR3: TGCGCCAGCAGCTTGGCGGGCAGGCGGGACACTGAAGCTTTCTTT. Translation gives CASSLAGRRDTEAFF.

Of note for this clone: At the DNA level, this CDR3 is encoded by other sequences in the same sample as well. The chain recombines TRBV6-4 with TRBJ2-3, with TRBD2 matching over 11 bases. The CDR3 contains 15 residues. V gave up 0 bases and J gave up 4 bases; unmatched junction bases: 0. Germline CDR1 and CDR2: MRHNA and SNTAGT. The CDR3 nucleotides are TGTGCCAGCAGTGACTCTAGCGGGGGGGCAGATACGCAGTATTTT. Translated: CASSDSSGGADTQYF.

This clone was found once. The chain uses TRBV2 and TRBJ1-1; D ambiguous. Trimming took 5 bases from V and 7 from J, leaving 14 bases between them. The germline V gene encodes CDR1 SNHLY and CDR2 FYNNEI. The CDR3 extends over 13 amino acids. The CDR3, as DNA: TGTGCCAGCAGTCGCATCCGGGCCCTTGAAGCTTTCTTT. Encoded protein: CASSRIRALEAFF.

The genes are TRBV15 and TRBJ1-5; D gene ambiguous. The CDR3 sequence is 16 residues long. Germline CDR1 and CDR2: LNHNV and YYDKDF (reference sequence). Trimming removed 4 bases at V and 7 bases at J, with 20 bases between. CDR3 nucleotide sequence: TGTGCCACCAGCAAACAACCATCATCACCCTCCCAGCCCCAGCATTTT. Translating gives CATSKQPSSPSQPQHF.

The chain is built from TRBV19 and TRBJ2-5; possible D gene TRBD1, 5 bases. Trimming left V 8 bases short and J 5 bases short, with 12 bases between. Germline V gene sequence: CDR1 LNHDA, CDR2 SQIVND (reference sequence). CDR3 size: 12 residues. The DNA of the CDR3 is TGTGCCAGTGGAGTAAAGGGGGAGACCCAGTACTTC. It is translated as CASGVKGETQYF. The variable domain in full, with the rest retrieved from reference TRBV19 and TRBJ2-5, is DGGITQSPKYLFRKEGQNVTLSCEQNLNHDAMYWYRQDPGQGLRLIYYSQIVNDFQKGDIAEGYSVSREKKESFPLTVTSAQKNPTAFYLCASGVKGETQYFGPGTRLLVL.

This rearrangement joins TRBV3-1 (or the pseudogene TRBV3-2) to TRBJ1-1; TRBD1 agrees at 9 bases. The CDR3 runs to 18 residues. Germline assignment: CDR1 LGHDT and CDR2 YNNKEL (reference sequence). V lost 2 bases and J lost 1; bases outside the gene matches: 11. The CDR3 spells CASSQTSRDRVRNTEAFF. DNA for the CDR3: TGTGCCAGCAGCCAAACGTCCCGGGACAGGGTGCGGAACACTGAAGCTTTCTTT.